The subject of this entry is one TCR beta chain. The target antigen is unknown. The entry originates in a study of cytomegalovirus exposure and HLA in healthy donors. On the study more broadly: Earlier sequencing of around 190 million T cells yielded 120 million or so unique TCR beta sequences. Findings and limits, study-wide: In an earlier analysis, about 87% or about 30%: the productive usage of most TCR beta V segments. Cytomegalovirus status was reportedly diagnosed by the classifier with high sensitivity and specificity.

A multiplex PCR was run with 60 Vbeta primers and 13 Jbeta primers. The protocol was immunoSEQ multiplex PCR, while the TCRdb copy is restricted to in-frame clones and leaves out a portion. The sample has 200,000 to 250,000 clones, over 80% seen once. V was pared by 0 bases and J by 6 bases, with 9 bases between. Germline CDR1 and CDR2: LGHNA and YSLEER. There are 14 residues in the CDR3. Input material: PBMCs. The V and J genes are TRBV4-3 and TRBJ2-4; TRBD2 might be the D (5 bases). The sequence derives from a woman between 40 and 50 years old in good health and CMV-seropositive. The CDR3 DNA follows: TGCGCCAGCAGCCAAGAAGGAGAGGGAAACATTCAGTACTTC. Amino acids: CASSQEGEGNIQYF.